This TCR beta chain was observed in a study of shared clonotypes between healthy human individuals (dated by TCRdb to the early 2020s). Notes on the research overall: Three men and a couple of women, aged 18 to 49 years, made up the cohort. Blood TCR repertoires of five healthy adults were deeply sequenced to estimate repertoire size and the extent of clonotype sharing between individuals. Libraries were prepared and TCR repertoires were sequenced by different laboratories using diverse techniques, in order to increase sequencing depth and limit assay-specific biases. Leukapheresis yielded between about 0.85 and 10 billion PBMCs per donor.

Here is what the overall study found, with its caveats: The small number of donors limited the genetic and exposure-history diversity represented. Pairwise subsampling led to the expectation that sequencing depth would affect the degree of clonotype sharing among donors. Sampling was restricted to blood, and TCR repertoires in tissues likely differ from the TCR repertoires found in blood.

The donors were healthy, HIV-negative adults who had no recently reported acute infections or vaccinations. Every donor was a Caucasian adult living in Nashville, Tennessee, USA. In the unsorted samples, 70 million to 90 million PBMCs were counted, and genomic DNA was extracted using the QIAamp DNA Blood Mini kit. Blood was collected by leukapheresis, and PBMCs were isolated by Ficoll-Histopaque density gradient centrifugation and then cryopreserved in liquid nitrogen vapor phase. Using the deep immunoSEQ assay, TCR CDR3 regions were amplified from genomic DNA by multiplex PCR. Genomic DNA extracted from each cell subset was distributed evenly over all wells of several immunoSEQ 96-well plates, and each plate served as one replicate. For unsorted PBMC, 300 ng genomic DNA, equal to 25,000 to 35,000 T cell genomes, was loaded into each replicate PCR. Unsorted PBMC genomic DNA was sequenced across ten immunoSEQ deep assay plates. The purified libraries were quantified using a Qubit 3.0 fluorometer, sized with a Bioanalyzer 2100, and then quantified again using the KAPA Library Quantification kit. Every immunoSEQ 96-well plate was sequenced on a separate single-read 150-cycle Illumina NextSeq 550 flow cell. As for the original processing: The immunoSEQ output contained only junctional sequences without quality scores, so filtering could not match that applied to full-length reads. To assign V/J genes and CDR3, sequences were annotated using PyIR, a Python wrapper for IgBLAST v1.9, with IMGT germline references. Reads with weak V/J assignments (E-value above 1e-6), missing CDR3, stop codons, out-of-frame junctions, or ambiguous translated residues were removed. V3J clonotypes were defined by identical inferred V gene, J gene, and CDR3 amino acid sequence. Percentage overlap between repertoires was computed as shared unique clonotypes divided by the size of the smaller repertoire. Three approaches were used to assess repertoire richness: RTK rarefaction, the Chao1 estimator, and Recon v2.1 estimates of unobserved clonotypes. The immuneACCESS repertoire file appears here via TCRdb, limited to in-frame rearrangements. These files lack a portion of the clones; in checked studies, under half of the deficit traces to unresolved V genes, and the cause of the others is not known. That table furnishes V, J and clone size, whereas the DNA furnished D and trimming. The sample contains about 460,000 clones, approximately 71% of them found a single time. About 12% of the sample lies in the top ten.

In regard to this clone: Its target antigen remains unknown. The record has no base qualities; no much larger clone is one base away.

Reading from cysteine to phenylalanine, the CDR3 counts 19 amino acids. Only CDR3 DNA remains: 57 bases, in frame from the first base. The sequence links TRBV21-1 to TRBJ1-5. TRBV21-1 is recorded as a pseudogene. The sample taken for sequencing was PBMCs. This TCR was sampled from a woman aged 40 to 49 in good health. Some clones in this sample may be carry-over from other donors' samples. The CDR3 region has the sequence CASSKFVLGSDPYNQPQHF. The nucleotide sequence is TGTGCCAGCAGCAAATTCGTCCTAGGGTCAGACCCATACAATCAGCCCCAGCATTTT.